The 26 T cell receptor beta chains given below trace back to one sample, sequenced in a study of metastatic and nonmetastatic thyroid tumors. TCRdb re-called clones from the PCR reads using MiXCR. Here the sample spans 39,000 or so clones, roughly 45% being singletons. Patients underwent thyroid surgery, and none had received any treatment before it. What was sequenced was tumor tissue. The receptor source for this set is a male donor with papillary thyroid cancer or a benign thyroid nodule (not recorded which). Some clones in this sample may be carry-over from other donors' samples.

This chain links TRBV20-1 with TRBJ1-6; 7 nucleotides line up with TRBD1. This CDR3 contains 14 residues. V lost 6 bases and J lost 9; bases outside the gene matches: 11. Germline-derived CDR1 and CDR2 are DFQATT and SNEGSKA (reference sequence). CDR3 nucleotides: TGCAGTGCCCCGCTGGACAGGACGGGTTCACCCCTCCACTTT. Protein product: CSAPLDRTGSPLHF.

The gene calls are TRBV3-1 and TRBJ1-2; tentative D call: TRBD1 (5 bases). The CDR3 has 13 amino acids. The germline CDR1 and CDR2 sequences are LGHDT and YNNKEL (reference sequence). The ends were cut back, 1 base at V and 3 bases at J, with 6 bases in the middle. CDR3 region: CASSQAGDYGYTF. Here the CDR3 DNA reads TGTGCCAGCAGCCAAGCGGGGGACTATGGCTACACCTTC.

The V gene is TRBV2, the J gene TRBJ1-1; no clear D gene. Germline V gene lookup returns CDR1 SNHLY and CDR2 FYNNEI. With 5 bases removed from V and 2 bases from J, the gap between germline ends came to 9 bases. The CDR3 has 13 residues. CDR3 nucleotides: TGTGCCAGCAGTCTATCAGCAAACACTGAAGCTTTCTTT. It yields the protein CASSLSANTEAFF.

In its sample, this clone was seen a few times. The rearrangement links TRBV3-1 to TRBJ1-2, with a possible D match to TRBD1 (6 bases). CDR3 length: 12 amino acids. Trimming removed 6 bases from V and 8 bases from J, with 13 bases in between. The germline CDR1 and CDR2 sequences are LGHDT and YNNKEL (reference sequence). In DNA form, the CDR3 reads TGTGCCAGCAGGAGGGACATTGGAGGCTACACCTTC. It yields the protein CASRRDIGGYTF.

The chain is built from TRBV5-1 and TRBJ2-5; perhaps TRBD2 as D (6 bases). From germline, CDR1 is SGHRS and CDR2 YFSETQ. CDR3 length equals 14 residues. V lost 0 bases, J lost 2 bases, and 8 bases lay in between. CDR3: CASSLGDLQETQYF. The DNA of the CDR3 is TGCGCCAGCAGCTTGGGGGACTTACAAGAGACCCAGTACTTC.

The rearrangement links TRBV11-2 to TRBJ2-7; D may match TRBD1 or TRBD2 (5 bases each). Trimming left V 4 bases short and J 1 base short, with 8 bases between. Germline lookup yields CDR1 SGHAT and CDR2 FQNNGV. This CDR3 contains 13 residues. The CDR3 loop is CASSWDRSYEQYF. The CDR3 DNA reads TGTGCCAGCAGCTGGGACCGATCCTACGAGCAGTACTTC.

To note about this clone: No DNA is shown, since the ends of the CDR3 on it are uncertain; the CDR3 is the one TCRdb lists. CDR3 residues: CASSTSGQRNTEAFF. V gene TRBV6-5 combines with J gene TRBJ1-1; the table names TRBD1, a call not compared with the DNA. Germline CDR1 is MNHEY and CDR2 is SVGAGI. The CDR3 has 15 amino acids, counting both end residues.

The chain has TRBV3-1 and TRBJ1-6; D remains ambiguous. V lost 2 bases and J lost 5, with 4 bases in between. Germline loops: CDR1 LGHDT, CDR2 YNNKEL (reference sequence). CDR3 length: 13 residues. CDR3 coding DNA: TGTGCCAGCAGCCAACAGGATAATTCACCCCTCCACTTT. Its translation is CASSQQDNSPLHF.

The table lists this clone with a few counts. The gene calls are TRBV6-4 and TRBJ2-1; D is perhaps TRBD2 (6 bases). The CDR3 sequence is 13 residues long. V was shortened by 2 bases and J by 9 bases, with 11 bases between the two germline ends. From germline, CDR1 is MRHNA and CDR2 SNTAGT. The CDR3 bases are TGTGCCAGCAGTGACGGAGGGTTTGCTGAGCAGTTCTTC. Protein: CASSDGGFAEQFF.

The chain carries TRBV30 and TRBJ1-2, with a possible D match to TRBD1 (6 bases). Between the trimmed V and J ends, which lost 4 bases and 2 bases, there was a span of 11 bases. The CDR3 is 13 amino acids. Per the germline V gene, CDR1 is GTSNPN and CDR2 is SVGIG (reference sequence). The CDR3 here is CAWTMDSNYGYTF. As DNA, the CDR3 is TGTGCCTGGACCATGGACAGCAACTATGGCTACACCTTC. The variable domain in full, with the rest retrieved from reference TRBV30 and TRBJ1-2, is SQTIHQWPATLVQPVGSPLSLECTVEGTSNPNLYWYRQAAGRGLQLLFYSVGIGQISSEVPQNLSASRPQDRQFILSSKKLLLSDSGFYLCAWTMDSNYGYTFGSGTRLTVV.

To note about this clone: Other DNA sequences of this sample code for an identical CDR3. The rearrangement uses TRBV20-1 and TRBJ1-5; D is perhaps TRBD1 (5 bases). The germline V and J ends were trimmed by 2 bases and 4 bases, with 18 bases remaining between them. The CDR3 length is 16 residues. In germline, CDR1 is DFQATT, CDR2 SNEGSKA (reference sequence). CDR3 nucleotides: TGCAGTGCTAGAAGGCCGACAGAGTACAGTAATCAGCCCCAGCATTTT. Translated, it gives CSARRPTEYSNQPQHF.

The chain carries TRBV6-1 and TRBJ1-1; D may be TRBD1 (6 bases). Germline V gene sequence: CDR1 MNHNS, CDR2 SASEGT. Trimming cost V 6 bases and J 4 bases, with 15 bases left between them. The CDR3 is made up of 14 amino acids. CDR3 nucleotides: TGTGCCAGCAGCCCTAGACAGGACGCCACTGAAGCTTTCTTT. As protein: CASSPRQDATEAFF.

In this sample, this clone turned up a few times. The CDR3 spells CASNRQGNSPLHF. The CDR3 region has the DNA TGTGCCAGCAATCGGCAGGGGAATTCACCCCTCCACTTT. The chain is built from TRBV2 and TRBJ1-6, with a tentative D call TRBD1 (6 bases). Trimming left V 7 bases short and J 7 bases short, with 11 bases between. The CDR3 contains 13 residues. The germline V gene encodes CDR1 SNHLY and CDR2 FYNNEI.

The chain combines TRBV7-2 with TRBJ1-5, with 8 positions matching TRBD1. With 4 bases clipped from V and 7 bases from J, the junction kept 6 bases outside the gene matches. Germline V gene sequence: CDR1 SGHTA, CDR2 FQGNSA. The CDR3 has 14 residues. The CDR3 nucleotides are TGTGCCAGCAGCTCTGGACAGGGAAGACAGCCCCAGCATTTT. This sequence encodes CASSSGQGRQPQHF.

The V and J genes are TRBV4-1 and TRBJ2-7; D is perhaps TRBD1 (6 bases). Trimming pared 1 base from V and 1 base from J, leaving 14 bases between. This CDR3 region has 16 residues. The germline V gene encodes CDR1 MGHRA and CDR2 YSYEKL. The CDR3 spells CASSQVPGEYSYEQYF. The CDR3 nucleotides are TGCGCCAGCAGCCAAGTCCCAGGGGAGTATTCCTACGAGCAGTACTTC.

Only a few counts were recorded for this clone. V is TRBV19 and J is TRBJ2-2, with TRBD2 identical over 8 bases. V shed 7 bases, J shed 4 bases, and the junction held 17 bases outside the gene matches. The CDR3 consists of 18 residues. Germline V gives CDR1 LNHDA, CDR2 SQIVND (reference sequence). For the CDR3, the DNA is TGTGCCAGTAAGGGGGGAAGTCTGCGGGAGGTTCGCACCGGGGAGCTGTTTTTT. Translated: CASKGGSLREVRTGELFF.

This clone came up a few times. The chain combines TRBV12-3 or TRBV12-4 with TRBJ2-7; 7 bases are shared with TRBD1. The CDR3 contains 12 residues. The junction had 3 bases not matched to a gene; V was cut back by 4 bases and J by 6 bases. CDR3 sequence: CASSSTGAEQYF. In DNA form, the CDR3 reads TGTGCCAGCAGTTCTACAGGGGCCGAGCAGTACTTC.

The chain uses TRBV18 and TRBJ1-6; D gene uncertain. V lost 3 bases to trimming and J lost 8 bases, with 5 bases between them. The CDR3 covers 12 residues. Germline CDR1 KGHSH, CDR2 LQKENI. This chain's CDR3 is CASSPGDSPLHF. DNA of the CDR3: TGTGCCAGCTCACCGGGAGATTCACCCCTCCACTTT.

The V gene is TRBV5-1, the J gene TRBJ1-1; TRBD1 is a possible D gene (6 bases). This CDR3 is built from 14 residues. V was pared by 5 bases and J by 1 base, with 12 bases between. The V gene's germline CDR1 is SGHRS and CDR2 YFSETQ. CDR3 sequence: CASSQGTPNTEAFF. DNA of the CDR3: TGCGCCAGCAGTCAGGGGACACCGAACACTGAAGCTTTCTTT.

The rearrangement uses TRBV4-3 and TRBJ2-3; TRBD2 matches 8 bases. The V and J ends lost 1 base and 5 bases, in that order; junction bases with no gene match: 11. Per germline, CDR1 LGHNA and CDR2 YSLEER. The CDR3 consists of 17 residues. The CDR3 sequence is CASSQAGAGGLGDTQYF. In DNA, the CDR3 is TGCGCCAGCAGCCAAGCGGGGGCGGGGGGCCTGGGAGATACGCAGTATTTT.

V is TRBV20-1 and J is TRBJ2-7, with D possibly matching TRBD1 (5 bases). Trimming stripped 6 bases from V and 0 bases from J, with 9 bases between. The CDR3 has 12 residues. Germline loops: CDR1 DFQATT, CDR2 SNEGSKA (reference sequence). The CDR3 sequence is CSAQTDSYEQYF. The CDR3 DNA sequence: TGCAGTGCCCAGACAGACTCCTACGAGCAGTACTTC.

The CDR3 region is CSWIRQGTSGANVLTF. As DNA, the CDR3 is TGCAGCTGGATAAGACAGGGGACCTCTGGGGCCAACGTCCTGACTTTC. The chain is built from TRBV29-1 and TRBJ2-6; 8 nucleotides match TRBD1. Trimming cost V 8 bases and J 0 bases; bases outside gene matches: 9. This CDR3 contains 16 residues. CDR1 is SQVTM and CDR2 is ANQGSEA in the germline V gene.

V and J are TRBV18 and TRBJ2-7; no reliable D call. V was clipped by 0 bases and J by 0 bases, with 9 bases between them. The CDR3 covers 15 residues. Germline V gene sequence: CDR1 KGHSH, CDR2 LQKENI. The CDR3 DNA sequence: TGTGCCAGCTCACCACCTCAGAGGAGCTCCTACGAGCAGTACTTC. This codes for CASSPPQRSSYEQYF.

The chain employs TRBV4-2 and TRBJ2-3, with D perhaps matching TRBD1 or TRBD2 (5 bases each). Trimming shortened V by 2 bases and J by 0 bases, and 18 bases separated the two germline ends. The CDR3 extends over 18 amino acids. Per the germline V gene, CDR1 is LGHNA and CDR2 is YNFKEQ. The CDR3 reads CASSQSRDHLWSTDTQYF. CDR3 sequence (DNA): TGTGCCAGCAGCCAAAGCCGGGACCATTTATGGAGCACAGATACGCAGTATTTT.

The chain combines TRBV20-1 with TRBJ2-6, with a tentative D call TRBD1 (5 bases). V lost 6 bases and J lost 4, with 13 bases in between. The length of the CDR3 is 14 residues. The germline V gene encodes CDR1 DFQATT and CDR2 SNEGSKA (reference sequence). The CDR3 sequence is CSAIRVSGANVLTF. The DNA for the CDR3 is TGCAGTGCCATCAGGGTGAGCGGGGCCAACGTCCTGACTTTC.

The chain recombines TRBV7-7 with TRBJ2-1, with 10 bases matching TRBD1. Losses at the gene ends were 5 bases for V and 8 bases for J; bases not matched to a gene: 9. The CDR3 is 15 amino acids. Germline V gene sequence: CDR1 SSHAT, CDR2 FNYEAQ (reference sequence). CDR3: CASSRRQGAQDEQFF. CDR3 DNA sequence: TGTGCCAGCAGCCGCAGACAGGGGGCACAGGATGAGCAGTTCTTC.